This T cell receptor (beta chain) was sequenced for a study of T cell repertoires in cytomegalovirus infection. This clonotype was seen a single time. Its cognate antigen is unknown. A read error is possible here, since a much larger clone lies one base away. TCRdb redid the calling of the reads with MiXCR, one entry per CDR3 protein. The sample carries about 900,000 distinct CDR3 sequences, roughly 30% recorded once. Germline assignment: CDR1 SGHTA and CDR2 FQGNSA. V lost 4 bases and J 7 bases, leaving 26 bases between the germline ends. The CDR3 length is 18 residues. Specimen: cultured CD8+ T cells from PBMCs, collected from culture after CMV antigen stimulation. This TCR was sampled from a human donor in good health (CMV status not recorded). Some clones in this sample may be carry-over from other donors' samples. The chain links TRBV7-2 to TRBJ2-1; possible D gene TRBD1, 6 bases. Here the CDR3 reads CASSSYSGTTNIGNEQFF. CDR3 DNA: TGTGCCAGCAGCTCCTATTCCGGGACAACCAATATCGGGAATGAGCAGTTCTTC.